A single sample is the source of the 9 T cell receptor beta chains below, sequenced in a study of cytomegalovirus exposure and HLA in healthy donors. Primers included in the PCR were 60 Vbeta and 13 Jbeta primers. Some clones are missing from TCRdb's copy, which holds only in-frame ones; the method was immunoSEQ multiplex PCR. The table counts just under 80,000 clones; around 4% lies in the top ten. Source material: PBMCs. The source is a young man in good health and CMV-seropositive.

The chain uses TRBV5-3 and TRBJ2-3; D call uncertain. TRBV5-3 falls under the ORF class, with uncertain function. This CDR3 region has 17 residues. The V and J ends lost 3 bases and 1 base respectively, with 18 bases between them. CDR3: CARSSSRTEPGTDTQYF. CDR3 sequence (DNA): TGTGCCAGAAGCTCATCCCGAACAGAACCTGGCACAGATACGCAGTATTTT.

The V call is TRBV6-5, the J call TRBJ2-7; D perhaps matches TRBD2 (5 bases). The CDR3 has 14 amino acids. V lost 5 bases, J lost 3 bases, and 14 bases lay in between. Per germline, CDR1 MNHEY and CDR2 SVGAGI. The CDR3 DNA sequence: TGTGCCAGCAGTAAATATAAAGGAGGCTACGAGCAGTACTTC. Protein product: CASSKYKGGYEQYF.

The DNA for the CDR3 is TGTGCCAGCAGCTTAGTAGACAGAGGTTCACCCCTCCACTTT. It codes for CASSLVDRGSPLHF. V is TRBV7-6 and J is TRBJ1-6, with D possibly being TRBD1 (5 bases). The CDR3 covers 14 residues. V shed 1 base and J shed 9 bases, with 10 bases lying between them. Germline V gene lookup returns CDR1 SGHVS and CDR2 FNYEAQ.

This chain connects TRBV19 to TRBJ2-3; tentatively, D is TRBD1 (6 bases). Trimming took off 5 bases at V and 4 bases at J, with 16 bases between the two ends. This CDR3 region has 15 residues. Per the germline V gene, CDR1 is LNHDA and CDR2 is SQIVND (reference sequence). The CDR3 DNA reads TGTGCCAGTAGTCAAGGGGGATGGGTCCCAGATACGCAGTATTTT. Encoded protein: CASSQGGWVPDTQYF.

This chain joins TRBV19 and TRBJ2-5; D is perhaps TRBD2 (6 bases). The CDR3 extends over 16 amino acids. Germline V gene data show CDR1 as LNHDA and CDR2 as SQIVND (reference sequence). V lost 1 base and J 5 bases, leaving 17 bases between the germline ends. CDR3: CASSIGNTGVSETQYF. The CDR3 DNA is TGTGCCAGTAGTATAGGAAATACGGGGGTTTCGGAGACCCAGTACTTC.

The chain couples TRBV5-6 to TRBJ1-1, with unresolved D. Trimming removed 0 bases at V and 0 bases at J, with 12 bases between. This CDR3 has 16 residues. Germline V gene data show CDR1 as SGHDT and CDR2 as YYEEEE. The CDR3 bases are TGTGCCAGCAGCTTGGTGAGGGCCAACCTGAACACTGAAGCTTTCTTT. It specifies CASSLVRANLNTEAFF.

The chain has TRBV7-9 and TRBJ2-1; 7 nucleotides align to TRBD2. The CDR3 is made up of 14 amino acids. The junction had 7 bases not matched to a gene; V was cut back by 3 bases and J by 8 bases. CDR1 is SEHNR, CDR2 FQNEAQ, per germline (reference sequence). In DNA, the CDR3 is TGTGCCAGCAGCTTGCTCGCGGGAGTGCATGAGCAGTTCTTC. Its protein product is CASSLLAGVHEQFF.

This rearrangement joins TRBV5-1 to TRBJ2-6, with 7 bases that match TRBD1. Per germline, CDR1 SGHRS and CDR2 YFSETQ. Germline trimming cut 3 bases from V and 2 bases from J; bases unmatched to any gene: 8. The CDR3 length is 17 residues. In nucleotides, the CDR3 is TGCGCCAGCAGCTCGATTTGGGACAGCCCTGGGGCCAACGTCCTGACTTTC. This gives the protein CASSSIWDSPGANVLTF.

The V call is TRBV7-8, the J call TRBJ1-4; D is perhaps TRBD1 (6 bases). The CDR3 loop spans 15 amino acids. V was cut by 2 bases and J by 8 bases, with 15 bases left in between. Germline V gene sequence: CDR1 SGHVS, CDR2 FQNEAQ. CDR3 amino acids: CASSLSFQGSEKLFF. CDR3 nucleotides: TGTGCCAGCAGCTTAAGTTTTCAGGGGTCCGAAAAACTGTTTTTT. The full variable domain, completed using reference TRBV7-8 and TRBJ1-4, is GAGVSQSPRYKVAKRGQDVALRCDPISGHVSLFWYQQALGQGPEFLTYFQNEAQLDKSGLPSDRFFAERPEGSVSTLKIQRTQQEDSAVYLCASSLSFQGSEKLFFGSGTQLSVL.